The source of this T cell receptor beta chain is a study of T cell repertoires in cytomegalovirus infection. Looking at the study overall: Peptides in the study included HLA-C-restricted and HLA-B-restricted CMV epitopes. Evidence of both CMV infection and a matching HLA type came from public TCR beta signatures. Study outcomes and limitations: Carriers of CMV and the relevant HLA type were discriminated by public TCR beta frequency.

TCRdb redid the calling of the reads with MiXCR, one entry per CDR3 protein. Of 570,000 or so distinct CDR3 sequences in the sample, 40% were seen once. There are many counts of this clonotype. What it recognizes is unknown. Germline lookup yields CDR1 SGHNT and CDR2 YENEEA. CDR3 length: 19 amino acids. The trim removed 5 bases at V and 1 base at J, leaving 12 bases unmatched. This chain uses TRBV11-3 with TRBJ2-2; 11 nucleotides align to TRBD1. The receptor was isolated from a human donor in good health (CMV status not recorded). Some clones in this sample may be carry-over from other donors' samples. The sample in question was cultured PBMCs, obtained from culture after CMV antigen stimulation. DNA of the CDR3: TGTGCCAGCAGCCCTACTGCGGACAGGGGGCAAGGGAACACCGGGGAGCTGTTTTTT. Translated, it gives CASSPTADRGQGNTGELFF.